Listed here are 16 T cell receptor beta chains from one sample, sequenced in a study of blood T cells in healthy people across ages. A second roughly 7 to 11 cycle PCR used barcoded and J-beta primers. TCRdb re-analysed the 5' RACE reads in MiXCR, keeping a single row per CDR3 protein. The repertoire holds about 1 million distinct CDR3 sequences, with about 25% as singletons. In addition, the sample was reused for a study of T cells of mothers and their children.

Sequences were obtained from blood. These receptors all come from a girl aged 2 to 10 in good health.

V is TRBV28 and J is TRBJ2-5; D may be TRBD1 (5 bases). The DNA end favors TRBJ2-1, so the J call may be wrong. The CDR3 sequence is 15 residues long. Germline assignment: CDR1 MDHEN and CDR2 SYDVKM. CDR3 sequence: CASTLGRGWRSEQFF. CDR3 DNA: TGTGCCAGCACCCTCGGTAGGGGCTGGCGGTCGGAGCAGTTCTTC.

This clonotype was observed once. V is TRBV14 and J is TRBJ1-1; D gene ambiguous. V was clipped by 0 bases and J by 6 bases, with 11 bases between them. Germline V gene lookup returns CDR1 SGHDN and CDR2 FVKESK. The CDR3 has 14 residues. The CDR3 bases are TGTGCCAGCAGCCAAGAAGCACTATCCTCTGAAGCTTTCTTT. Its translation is CASSQEALSSEAFF.

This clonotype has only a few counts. The CDR3 is CASSPGLITDTQYF. The DNA of the CDR3 is TGTGCCAGCAGCCCCGGACTTATCACAGATACGCAGTATTTT. This chain links TRBV9 with TRBJ2-3, with D possibly matching TRBD2 (5 bases). V was pared by 4 bases and J by 2 bases, with 11 bases between. This CDR3 has 14 residues. Germline V gene data show CDR1 as SGDLS and CDR2 as YYNGEE.

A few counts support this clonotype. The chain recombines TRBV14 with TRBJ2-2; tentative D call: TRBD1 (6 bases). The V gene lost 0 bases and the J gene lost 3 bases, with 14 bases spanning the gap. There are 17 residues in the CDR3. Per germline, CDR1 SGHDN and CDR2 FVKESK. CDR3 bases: TGTGCCAGCAGCCAAGAGTCCGGGACACCGTACACCGGGGAGCTGTTTTTT. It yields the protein CASSQESGTPYTGELFF.

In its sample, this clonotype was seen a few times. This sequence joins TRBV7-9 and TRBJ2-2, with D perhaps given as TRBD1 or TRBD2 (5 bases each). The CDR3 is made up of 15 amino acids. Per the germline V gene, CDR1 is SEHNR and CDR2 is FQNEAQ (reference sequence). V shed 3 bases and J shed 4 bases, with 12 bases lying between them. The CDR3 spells CASSLRDGGTGELFF. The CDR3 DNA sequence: TGTGCCAGCAGCTTGAGGGACGGAGGCACCGGGGAGCTGTTTTTT.

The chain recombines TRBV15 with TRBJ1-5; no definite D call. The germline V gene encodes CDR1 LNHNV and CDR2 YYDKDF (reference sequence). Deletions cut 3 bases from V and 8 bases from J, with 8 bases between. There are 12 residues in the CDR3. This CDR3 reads CATSSQREPQHF. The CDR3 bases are TGTGCCACCAGCAGTCAGAGGGAGCCCCAGCATTTT.

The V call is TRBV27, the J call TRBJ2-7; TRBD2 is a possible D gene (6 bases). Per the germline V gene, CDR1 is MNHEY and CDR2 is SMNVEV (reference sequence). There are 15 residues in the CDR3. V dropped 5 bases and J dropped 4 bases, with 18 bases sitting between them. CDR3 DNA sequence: TGTGCCAGCAGTCCAGACGGACTAAAGAGATACGAGCAGTACTTC. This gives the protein CASSPDGLKRYEQYF.

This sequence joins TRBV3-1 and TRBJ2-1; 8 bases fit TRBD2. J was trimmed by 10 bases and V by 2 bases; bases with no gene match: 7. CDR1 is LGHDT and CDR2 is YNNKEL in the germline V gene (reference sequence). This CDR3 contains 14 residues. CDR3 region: CASSQPGLGGEQFF. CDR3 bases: TGTGCCAGCAGCCAACCGGGACTAGGTGGCGAGCAGTTCTTC.

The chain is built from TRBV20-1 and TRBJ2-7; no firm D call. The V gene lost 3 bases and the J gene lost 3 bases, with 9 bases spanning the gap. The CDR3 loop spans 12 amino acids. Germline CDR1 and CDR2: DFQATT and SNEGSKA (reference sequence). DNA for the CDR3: TGCAGTGCTAGGGCAAACCTCTACGAGCAGTACTTC. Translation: CSARANLYEQYF.

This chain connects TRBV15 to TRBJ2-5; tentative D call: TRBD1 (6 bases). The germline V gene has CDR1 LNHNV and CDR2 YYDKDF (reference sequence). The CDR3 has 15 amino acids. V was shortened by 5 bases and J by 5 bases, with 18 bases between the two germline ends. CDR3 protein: CATSFIRGTGETQYF. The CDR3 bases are TGTGCCACCAGCTTTATCAGGGGAACCGGGGAGACCCAGTACTTC.

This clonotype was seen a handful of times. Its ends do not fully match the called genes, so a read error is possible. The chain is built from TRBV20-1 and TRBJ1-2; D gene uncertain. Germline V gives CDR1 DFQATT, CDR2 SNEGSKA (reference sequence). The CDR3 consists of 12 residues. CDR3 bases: TGCAGTGCTAGAGAAAATAACTATGGCCACACCTTC. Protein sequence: CSARENNYGHTF.

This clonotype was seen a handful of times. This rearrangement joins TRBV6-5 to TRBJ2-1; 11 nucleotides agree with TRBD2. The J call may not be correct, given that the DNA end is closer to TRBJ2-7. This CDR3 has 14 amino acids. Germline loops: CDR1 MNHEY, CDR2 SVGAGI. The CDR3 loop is CASRLLAGAYEQYF. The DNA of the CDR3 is TGTGCCAGCAGACTACTAGCGGGGGCCTACGAGCAGTACTTC.

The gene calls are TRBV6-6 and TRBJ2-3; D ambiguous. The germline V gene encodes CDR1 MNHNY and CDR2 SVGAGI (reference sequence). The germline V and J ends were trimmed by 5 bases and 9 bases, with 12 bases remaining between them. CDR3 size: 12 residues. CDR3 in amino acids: CASSPHLNTQYF. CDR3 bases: TGTGCCAGCAGTCCGCACTTAAACACGCAGTATTTT.

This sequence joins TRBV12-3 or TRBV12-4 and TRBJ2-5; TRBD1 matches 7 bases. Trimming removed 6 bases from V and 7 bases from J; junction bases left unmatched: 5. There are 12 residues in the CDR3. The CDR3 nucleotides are TGTGCCAGCAGACAGGGGAGCGGGACCCAGTACTTC. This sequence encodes CASRQGSGTQYF.

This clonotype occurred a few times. The CDR3 reads CASSYPGVATQYF. The CDR3 DNA reads as TGTGCCAGCAGTTACCCTGGGGTAGCGACCCAGTACTTC. The chain recombines TRBV6-5 with TRBJ2-5; D remains unclear. This CDR3 spans 13 amino acids. Germline V lookup: CDR1 MNHEY, CDR2 SVGAGI. V was trimmed by 2 bases and J by 7 bases, leaving 11 bases between them.

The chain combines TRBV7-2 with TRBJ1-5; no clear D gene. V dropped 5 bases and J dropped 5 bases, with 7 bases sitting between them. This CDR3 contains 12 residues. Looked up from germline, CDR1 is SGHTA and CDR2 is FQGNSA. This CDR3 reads CASSDYDQPQHF. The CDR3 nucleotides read TGTGCCAGCAGCGATTATGATCAGCCCCAGCATTTT.